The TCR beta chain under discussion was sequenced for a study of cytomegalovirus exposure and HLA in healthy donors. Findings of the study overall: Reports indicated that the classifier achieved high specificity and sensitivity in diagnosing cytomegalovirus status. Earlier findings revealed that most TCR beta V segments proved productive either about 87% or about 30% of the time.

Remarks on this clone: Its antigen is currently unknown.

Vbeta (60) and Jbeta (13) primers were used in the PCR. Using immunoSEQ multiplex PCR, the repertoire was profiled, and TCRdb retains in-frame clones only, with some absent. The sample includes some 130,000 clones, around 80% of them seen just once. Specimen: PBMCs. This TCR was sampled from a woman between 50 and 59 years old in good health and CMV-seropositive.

The CDR3 nucleotides are TGTGCCAGCCAGAGGGGGGGGTTCTATGGCTACACCTTC. Translated: CASQRGGFYGYTF. This chain connects TRBV5-4 to TRBJ1-2; tentative D call: TRBD1 (6 bases). CDR3 length: 13 residues. CDR1 SGHNT and CDR2 YYREEE come from the germline V gene (reference sequence). Trimming shortened V by 7 bases and J by 4 bases, and 14 bases separated the two germline ends.